This TCR beta chain was observed in a study of T cells in localized non-small cell lung cancer. Method: immunoSEQ multiplex PCR; TCRdb's copy keeps in-frame clones and lacks some. The data contain under 40,000 clones, roughly 90% of them singletons. The CDR3 runs 12 residues. The V and J ends lost 4 bases and 7 bases respectively, with 10 bases between them. CDR1 and CDR2 from the germline V gene are ENHRY and SYGVKD. The TCR comes from a woman aged 40-70 years with stage I lung adenocarcinoma. The sequenced sample was peripheral blood, obtained before any cancer treatment. V usage is TRBV10-3 and J usage is TRBJ1-2; D unresolved. CDR3 sequence (DNA): TGTGCCATCAGTGCGCCGGGTCGTGGCTACACCTTC. It yields the protein CAISAPGRGYTF.